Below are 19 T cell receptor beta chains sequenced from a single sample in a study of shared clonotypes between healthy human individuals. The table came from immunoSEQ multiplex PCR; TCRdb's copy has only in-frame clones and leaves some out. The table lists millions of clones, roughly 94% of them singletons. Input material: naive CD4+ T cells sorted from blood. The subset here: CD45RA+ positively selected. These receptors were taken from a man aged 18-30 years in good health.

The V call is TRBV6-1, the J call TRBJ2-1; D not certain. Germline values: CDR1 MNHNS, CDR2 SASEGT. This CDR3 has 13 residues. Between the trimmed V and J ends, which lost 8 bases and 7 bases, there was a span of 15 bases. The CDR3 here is CASLGASGNEQFF. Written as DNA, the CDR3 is TGTGCCAGCCTCGGAGCCTCTGGAAATGAGCAGTTCTTC.

The chain's CDR3 is CASGRGPGTEAFF. Written as DNA, the CDR3 is TGTGCCAGCGGTAGGGGGCCGGGGACTGAAGCTTTCTTT. The rearrangement uses TRBV6-1 and TRBJ1-1; 7 nucleotides agree with TRBD1. V shed 8 bases, J shed 5 bases, and the junction held 8 bases outside the gene matches. CDR1 is MNHNS, CDR2 SASEGT, per germline. The CDR3 extends over 13 amino acids.

In DNA form, the CDR3 reads TGTGCCAGCAGCTTCGTCCTTGAAGGGGCCTTCTACGAGCAGTACTTC. Its protein product is CASSFVLEGAFYEQYF. This chain links TRBV5-7 with TRBJ2-7; tentative D call: TRBD1 (5 bases). TRBV5-7 has ORF status, its function being uncertain. The CDR3 has 16 amino acids. V lost 2 bases to trimming and J lost 3 bases, with 18 bases between them.

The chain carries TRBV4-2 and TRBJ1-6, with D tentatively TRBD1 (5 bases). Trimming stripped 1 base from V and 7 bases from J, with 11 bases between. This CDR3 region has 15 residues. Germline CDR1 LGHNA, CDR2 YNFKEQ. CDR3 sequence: CASSQGDRLNSPLHF. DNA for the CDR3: TGTGCCAGCAGCCAAGGGGACCGGTTAAATTCACCCCTCCACTTT.

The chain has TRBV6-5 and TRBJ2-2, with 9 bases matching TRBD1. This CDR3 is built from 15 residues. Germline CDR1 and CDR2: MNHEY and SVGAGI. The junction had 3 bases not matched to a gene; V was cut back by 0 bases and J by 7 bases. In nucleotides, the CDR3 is TGTGCCAGCAGTTACTCCGGGACAGGGAACGGGGAGCTGTTTTTT. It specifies CASSYSGTGNGELFF.

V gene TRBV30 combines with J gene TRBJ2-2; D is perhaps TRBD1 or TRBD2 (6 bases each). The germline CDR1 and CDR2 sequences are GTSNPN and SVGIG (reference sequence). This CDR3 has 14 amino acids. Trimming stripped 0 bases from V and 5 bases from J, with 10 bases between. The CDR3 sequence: CAWSVGGITGELFF. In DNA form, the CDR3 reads TGTGCCTGGAGTGTAGGGGGGATTACCGGGGAGCTGTTTTTT.

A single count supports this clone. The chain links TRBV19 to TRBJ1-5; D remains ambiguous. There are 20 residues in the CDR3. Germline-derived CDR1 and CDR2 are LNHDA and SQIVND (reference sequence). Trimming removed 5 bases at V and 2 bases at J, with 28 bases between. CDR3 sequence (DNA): TGTGCCAGTAGTCCAGATTCGCGGGGAGAAGCCTTATTCGGCAATCAGCCCCAGCATTTT. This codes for CASSPDSRGEALFGNQPQHF.

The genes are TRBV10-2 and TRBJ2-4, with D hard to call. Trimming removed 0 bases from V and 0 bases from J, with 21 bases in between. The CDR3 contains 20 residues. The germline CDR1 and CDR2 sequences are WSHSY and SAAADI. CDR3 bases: TGCGCCAGCAGTGAGTCTCGGGCGTCCTTAACGACTGTAGCCAAAAACATTCAGTACTTC. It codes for CASSESRASLTTVAKNIQYF.

The CDR3 here is CASSLSSSGRYEQYF. CDR3 DNA: TGTGCCAGCAGCTTAAGTTCTAGCGGGAGGTACGAGCAGTACTTC. This chain joins TRBV13 and TRBJ2-7; 11 nucleotides agree with TRBD2. The CDR3 is 15 amino acids. CDR1 is PRHDT and CDR2 is FYEKMQ in the germline V gene (reference sequence). Trimming took 2 bases from V and 4 from J; bases not matched to a gene: 4.

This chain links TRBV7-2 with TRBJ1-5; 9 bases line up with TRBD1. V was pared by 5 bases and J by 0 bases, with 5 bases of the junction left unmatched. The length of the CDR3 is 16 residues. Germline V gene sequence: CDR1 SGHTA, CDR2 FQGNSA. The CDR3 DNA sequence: TGTGCCAGCAGCAAGCGGACAGGGGATAGCAATCAGCCCCAGCATTTT. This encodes CASSKRTGDSNQPQHF.

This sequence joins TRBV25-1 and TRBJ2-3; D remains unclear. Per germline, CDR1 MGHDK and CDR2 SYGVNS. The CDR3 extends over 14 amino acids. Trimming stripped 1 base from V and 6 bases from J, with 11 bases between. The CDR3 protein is CASSESRPEDTQYF. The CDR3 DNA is TGTGCCAGCAGTGAATCTCGGCCTGAGGATACGCAGTATTTT.

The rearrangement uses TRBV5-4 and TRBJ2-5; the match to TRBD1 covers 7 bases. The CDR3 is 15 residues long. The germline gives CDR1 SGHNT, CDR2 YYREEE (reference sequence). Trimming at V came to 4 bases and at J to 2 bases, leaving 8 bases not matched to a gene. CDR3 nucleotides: TGTGCCAGCAGCCAGACCGGGACAGTACAAGAGACCCAGTACTTC. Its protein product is CASSQTGTVQETQYF. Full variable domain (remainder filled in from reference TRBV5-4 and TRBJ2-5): ETGVTQSPTHLIKTRGQQVTLRCSSQSGHNTVSWYQQALGQGPQFIFQYYREEENGRGNFPPRFSGLQFPNYSSELNVNALELDDSALYLCASSQTGTVQETQYFGPGTRLLVL.

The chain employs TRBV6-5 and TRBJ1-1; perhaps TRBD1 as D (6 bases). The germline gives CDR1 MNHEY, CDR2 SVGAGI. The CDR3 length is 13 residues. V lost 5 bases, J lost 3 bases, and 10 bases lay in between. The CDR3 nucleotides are TGTGCCAGCAGTAGACAGGCGTACACTGAAGCTTTCTTT. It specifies CASSRQAYTEAFF.

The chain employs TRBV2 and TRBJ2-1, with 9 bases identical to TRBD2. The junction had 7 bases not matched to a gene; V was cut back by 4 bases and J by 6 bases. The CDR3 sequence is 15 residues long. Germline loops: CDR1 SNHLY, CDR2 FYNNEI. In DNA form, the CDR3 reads TGTGCCAGCAGTGCCCGCGGGGGGGGAGGCAATGAGCAGTTCTTC. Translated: CASSARGGGGNEQFF.

CDR3 amino acids: CASRLVGSYEQYF. In nucleotides, the CDR3 is TGCGCCAGCAGGCTGGTCGGCAGCTACGAGCAGTACTTC. V gene TRBV5-1 combines with J gene TRBJ2-7; D unclear. The V gene lost 5 bases and the J gene lost 3 bases, with 12 bases spanning the gap. The CDR3 covers 13 residues. Germline V CDR1 and CDR2: SGHRS, YFSETQ.

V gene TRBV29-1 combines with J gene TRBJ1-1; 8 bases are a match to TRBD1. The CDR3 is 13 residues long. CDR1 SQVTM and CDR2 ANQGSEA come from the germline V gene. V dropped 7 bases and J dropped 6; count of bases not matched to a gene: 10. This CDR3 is CSATTGDNSEAFF. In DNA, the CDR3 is TGCAGCGCTACGACAGGGGATAACTCTGAAGCTTTCTTT.

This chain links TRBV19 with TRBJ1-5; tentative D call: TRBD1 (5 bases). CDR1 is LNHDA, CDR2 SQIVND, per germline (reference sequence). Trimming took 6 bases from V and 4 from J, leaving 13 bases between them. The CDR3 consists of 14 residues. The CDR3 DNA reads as TGTGCCAGTAGACCCAGGGAAGGGAATCAGCCCCAGCATTTT. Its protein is CASRPREGNQPQHF.

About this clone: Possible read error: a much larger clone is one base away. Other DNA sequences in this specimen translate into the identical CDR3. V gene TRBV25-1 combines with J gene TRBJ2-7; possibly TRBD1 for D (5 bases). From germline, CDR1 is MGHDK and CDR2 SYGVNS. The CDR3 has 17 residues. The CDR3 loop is CASSLGGTGYSSYEQYF. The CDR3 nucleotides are TGTGCCAGCAGTTTAGGTGGTACAGGCTATAGCTCCTACGAGCAATACTTC.

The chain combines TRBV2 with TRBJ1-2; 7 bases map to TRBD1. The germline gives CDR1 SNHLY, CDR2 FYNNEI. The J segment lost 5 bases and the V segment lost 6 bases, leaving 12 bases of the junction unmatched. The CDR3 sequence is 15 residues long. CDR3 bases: TGTGCCAGCAGCGGCGGGACAGCCTCAGGATATGGCTACACCTTC. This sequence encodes CASSGGTASGYGYTF.